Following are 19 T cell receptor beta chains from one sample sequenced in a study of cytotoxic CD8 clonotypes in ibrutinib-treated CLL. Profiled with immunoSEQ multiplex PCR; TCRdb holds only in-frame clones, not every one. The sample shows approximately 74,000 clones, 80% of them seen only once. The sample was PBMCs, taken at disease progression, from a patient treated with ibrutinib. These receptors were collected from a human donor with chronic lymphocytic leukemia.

The CDR3 nucleotides are TGCAGCGTCGGGAGGCGGGGGGCGGGTGGCTACACCTTC. Protein sequence: CSVGRRGAGGYTF. The chain is built from TRBV29-1 and TRBJ1-2; weak D call: TRBD1 (6 bases). The CDR3 extends over 13 amino acids. CDR1 SQVTM and CDR2 ANQGSEA come from the germline V gene. V lost 6 bases to trimming and J lost 7 bases, with 18 bases between them.

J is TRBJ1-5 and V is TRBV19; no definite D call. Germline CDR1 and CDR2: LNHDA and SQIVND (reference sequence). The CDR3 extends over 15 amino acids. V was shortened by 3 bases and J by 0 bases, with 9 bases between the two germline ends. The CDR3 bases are TGTGCCAGTAGTATTGACGGAGATAGCAATCAGCCCCAGCATTTT. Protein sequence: CASSIDGDSNQPQHF.

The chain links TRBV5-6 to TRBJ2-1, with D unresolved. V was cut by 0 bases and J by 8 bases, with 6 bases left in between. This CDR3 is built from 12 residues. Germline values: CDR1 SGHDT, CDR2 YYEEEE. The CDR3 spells CASSLVLHEQFF. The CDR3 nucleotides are TGTGCCAGCAGCTTGGTTCTCCATGAGCAGTTCTTC. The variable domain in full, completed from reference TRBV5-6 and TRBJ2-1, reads DAGVTQSPTHLIKTRGQQVTLRCSPKSGHDTVSWYQQALGQGPQFIFQYYEEEERQRGNFPDRFSGHQFPNYSSELNVNALLLGDSALYLCASSLVLHEQFFGPGTRLTVL.

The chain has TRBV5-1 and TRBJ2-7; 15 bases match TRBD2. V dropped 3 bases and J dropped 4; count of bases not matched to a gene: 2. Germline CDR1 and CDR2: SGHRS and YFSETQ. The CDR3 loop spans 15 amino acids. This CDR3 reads CASSSGTSGRYEQYF. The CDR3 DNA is TGCGCCAGCAGCTCCGGGACTAGCGGGAGGTACGAGCAGTACTTC.

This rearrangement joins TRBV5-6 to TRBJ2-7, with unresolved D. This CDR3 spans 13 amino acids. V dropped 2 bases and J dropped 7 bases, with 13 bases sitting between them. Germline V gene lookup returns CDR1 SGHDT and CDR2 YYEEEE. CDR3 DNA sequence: TGTGCCAGCAGCTTTATTTTTTCTGAAGAGCAGTACTTC. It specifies CASSFIFSEEQYF.

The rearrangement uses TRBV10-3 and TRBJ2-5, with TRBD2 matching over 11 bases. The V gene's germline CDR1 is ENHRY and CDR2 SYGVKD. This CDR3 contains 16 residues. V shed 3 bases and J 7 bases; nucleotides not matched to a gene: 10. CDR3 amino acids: CAISDNTSGRPRTQYF. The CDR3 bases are TGTGCCATCAGTGATAACACTAGCGGGAGACCGCGGACCCAGTACTTC.

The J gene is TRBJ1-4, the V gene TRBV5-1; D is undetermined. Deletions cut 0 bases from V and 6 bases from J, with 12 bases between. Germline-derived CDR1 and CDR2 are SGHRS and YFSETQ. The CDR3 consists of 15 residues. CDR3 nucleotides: TGCGCCAGCAGCTTGGCCTCCGGTTCTTATGAAAAACTGTTTTTT. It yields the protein CASSLASGSYEKLFF.

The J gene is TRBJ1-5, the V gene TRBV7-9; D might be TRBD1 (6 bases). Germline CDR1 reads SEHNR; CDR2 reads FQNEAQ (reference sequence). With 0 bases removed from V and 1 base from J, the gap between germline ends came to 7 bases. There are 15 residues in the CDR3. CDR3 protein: CASSLAGGSNQPQHF. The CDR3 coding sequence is TGTGCCAGCAGCTTAGCAGGGGGAAGCAATCAGCCCCAGCATTTT.

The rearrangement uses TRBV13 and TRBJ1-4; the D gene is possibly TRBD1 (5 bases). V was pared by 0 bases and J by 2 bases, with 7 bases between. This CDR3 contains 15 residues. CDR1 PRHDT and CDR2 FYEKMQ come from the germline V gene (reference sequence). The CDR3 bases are TGTGCCAGCAGCTTAGGCGGGGCGACTAATGAAAAACTGTTTTTT. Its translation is CASSLGGATNEKLFF.

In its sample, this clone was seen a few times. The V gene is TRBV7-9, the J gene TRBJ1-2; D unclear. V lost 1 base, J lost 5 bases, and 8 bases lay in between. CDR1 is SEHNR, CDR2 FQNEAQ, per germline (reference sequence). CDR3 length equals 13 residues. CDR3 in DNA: TGTGCCAGCAGCTTAGGGTCAGGATATGGCTACACCTTC. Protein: CASSLGSGYGYTF.

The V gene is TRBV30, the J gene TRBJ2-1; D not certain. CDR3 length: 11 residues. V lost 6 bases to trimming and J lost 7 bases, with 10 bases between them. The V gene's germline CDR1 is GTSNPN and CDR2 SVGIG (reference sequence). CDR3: CACRTGNEQFF. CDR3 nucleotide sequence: TGTGCCTGCCGGACCGGGAATGAGCAGTTCTTC.

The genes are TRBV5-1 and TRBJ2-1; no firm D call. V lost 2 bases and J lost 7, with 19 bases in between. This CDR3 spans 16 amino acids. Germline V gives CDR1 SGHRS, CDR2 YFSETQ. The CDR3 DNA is TGCGCCAGCAGCTTCGCTGGCCAGTCATCCTGGAATGAGCAGTTCTTC. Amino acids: CASSFAGQSSWNEQFF. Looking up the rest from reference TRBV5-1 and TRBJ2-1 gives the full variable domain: KAGVTQTPRYLIKTRGQQVTLSCSPISGHRSVSWYQQTPGQGLQFLFEYFSETQRNKGNFPGRFSGRQFSNSRSEMNVSTLELGDSALYLCASSFAGQSSWNEQFFGPGTRLTVL.

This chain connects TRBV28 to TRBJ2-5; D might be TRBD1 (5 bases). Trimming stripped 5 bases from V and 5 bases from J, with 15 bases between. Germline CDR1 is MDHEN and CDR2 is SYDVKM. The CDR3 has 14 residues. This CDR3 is CASSPLWGAETQYF. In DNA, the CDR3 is TGTGCCAGCAGTCCCCTTTGGGGCGCGGAGACCCAGTACTTC.

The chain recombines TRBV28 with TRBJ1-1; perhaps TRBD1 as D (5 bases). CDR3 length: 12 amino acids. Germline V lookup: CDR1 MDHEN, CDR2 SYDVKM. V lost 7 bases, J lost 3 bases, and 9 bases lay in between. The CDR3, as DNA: TGTGCCAGCAACTGGGGGGACACTGAAGCTTTCTTT. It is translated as CASNWGDTEAFF.

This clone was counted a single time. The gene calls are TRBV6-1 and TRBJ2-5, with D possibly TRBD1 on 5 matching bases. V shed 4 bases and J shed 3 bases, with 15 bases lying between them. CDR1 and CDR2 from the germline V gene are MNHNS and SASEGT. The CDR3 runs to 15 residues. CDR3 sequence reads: CASSALVWGEETQYF. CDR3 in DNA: TGTGCCAGCAGTGCCTTAGTGTGGGGCGAAGAGACCCAGTACTTC.

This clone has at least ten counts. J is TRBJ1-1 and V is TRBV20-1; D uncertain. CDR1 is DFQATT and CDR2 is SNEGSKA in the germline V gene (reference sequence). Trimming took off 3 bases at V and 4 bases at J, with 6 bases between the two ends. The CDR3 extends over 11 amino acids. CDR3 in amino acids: CSASFLTEAFF. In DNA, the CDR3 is TGCAGTGCTAGCTTTCTCACTGAAGCTTTCTTT.

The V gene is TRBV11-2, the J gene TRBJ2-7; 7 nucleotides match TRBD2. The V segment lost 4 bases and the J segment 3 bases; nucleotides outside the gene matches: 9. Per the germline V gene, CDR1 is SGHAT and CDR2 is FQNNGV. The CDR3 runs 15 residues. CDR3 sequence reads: CASSSRGTTIYEQYF. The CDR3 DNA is TGTGCCAGCAGCTCCCGCGGGACTACCATCTACGAGCAGTACTTC.

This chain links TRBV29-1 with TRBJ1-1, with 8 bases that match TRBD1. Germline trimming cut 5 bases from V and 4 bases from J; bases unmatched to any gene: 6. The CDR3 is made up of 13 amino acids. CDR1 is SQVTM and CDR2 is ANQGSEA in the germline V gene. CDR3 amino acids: CSVTPDRGTEAFF. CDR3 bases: TGCAGCGTTACACCAGACAGGGGCACTGAAGCTTTCTTT.

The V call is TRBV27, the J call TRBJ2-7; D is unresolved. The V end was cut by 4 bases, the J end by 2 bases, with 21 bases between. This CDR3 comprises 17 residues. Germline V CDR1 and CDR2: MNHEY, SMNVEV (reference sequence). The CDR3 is CASSSSERRGWTYEQYF. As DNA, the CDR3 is TGTGCCAGCAGTTCCTCGGAAAGACGAGGATGGACCTACGAGCAGTACTTC.